These T cell receptor beta chains were read from a single sample in a study of regulatory T cells in long-lasting Graves disease. TCRdb ran MiXCR on the multiplex PCR reads and lists one entry per CDR3 protein. Of over 650,000 distinct CDR3 sequences listed, about 30% are singletons. This specimen was peripheral blood mononuclear cells (PBMCs), taken when the disease was refractory, from a patient treated with antithyroid drugs. Source of these receptors: a female donor with Graves disease. Both conserved end residues are part of each CDR3. The D gene is left open where the match is weak. Not all rows give a size; the values are once, few, many and, for expanded clones, a class.

>TRBJ2-2|TRBV7-3|many|-
TGTGCCAGCAGTTTTAGCGGAGCGAACACCGGGGAGCTGTTTTTT
CASSFSGANTGELFF
>TRBJ1-4|TRBV20-1|-|-
TGCAGTGCTAGATCCCGGTTGGGGGGTGAAAAACTGTTTTTT
CSARSRLGGEKLFF
>TRBJ2-5|TRBV7-3|-|TRBD2
TGTGCCAGCAGCTCTGGACTAGCGGGGAGGGAGACCCAGTACTTC
CASSSGLAGRETQYF
>TRBJ1-1|TRBV29-1|-|-
TGCAGCGCAAAGGACCTGAGGGACGCTGAAGCTTTCTTT
CSAKDLRDAEAFF
>TRBJ1-5|TRBV15|-|-
TGTGCCACCAGCAGTTACAGAAATCAGCCCCAGCATTTT
CATSSYRNQPQHF
>TRBJ2-2|TRBV6-1|-|-
TGTGCCAGCAGTGGAGGCTCTTGGGAGCTGTTTTTT
CASSGGSWELFF
>TRBJ2-7|TRBV5-1|few|-
TGCGCCAGCAGCTTACTTGAGTCGTACGAGCAGTACTTC
CASSLLESYEQYF
>TRBJ2-7|TRBV6-1|few|-
TGTGCCAGCCGGATCCCAGGTTTTTACGAGCAGTACTTC
CASRIPGFYEQYF
>TRBJ2-2|TRBV20-1|-|TRBD1
TGCAGTGCTATAGACAGGGGACCTACCGGGGAGCTGTTTTTT
CSAIDRGPTGELFF
>TRBJ1-5|TRBV10-3|-|-
TGTGCCATCAGTGATAGAGGGGGGAGCAATCAGCCCCAGCATTTT
CAISDRGGSNQPQHF
>TRBJ2-2|TRBV5-1|few|-
TGCGCCAGCAGCTTGGAGGCGGGGCGGAACACCGGGGAGCTGTTTTTT
CASSLEAGRNTGELFF
>TRBJ1-5|TRBV6-1|many|-
TGTGCCAGCAGTGAGGGGGACTATAGCAATCAGCCCCAGCATTTT
CASSEGDYSNQPQHF
>TRBJ2-4|TRBV2|many|TRBD1
TGTGCCAGCAGTGTCTCAGGGGGCTTGAAAAGCCAAAACATTCAGTACTTC
CASSVSGGLKSQNIQYF
>TRBJ2-7|TRBV7-3|-|-
TGTGCCAGCAGCGTAGCCCTAGAAGACTACGAGCAGTACTTC
CASSVALEDYEQYF
>TRBJ1-1|TRBV6-5|-|TRBD1
TGTGCCAGCAGTTACTCTGGACAGGGATGGACTGAAGCTTTCTTT
CASSYSGQGWTEAFF
>TRBJ1-6|TRBV7-2|-|TRBD1
TGTGCCAGCAGCTTAGGACAGGGGCAGGGGAATTCACCCCTCCACTTT
CASSLGQGQGNSPLHF
>TRBJ1-1|TRBV27|-|-
TGTGCCAGCAGTTTATTACCATTTGGCCGGGGGGGGACCACTGAAGCTTTCTTT
CASSLLPFGRGGTTEAFF
>TRBJ1-2|TRBV4-2|few|TRBD1
TGTGCCAGCAGCCAAGGACAGGGAGGAGACTATGGCTACACCTTC
CASSQGQGGDYGYTF
>TRBJ1-6|TRBV20-1|-|-
TGCAGTGCTTTACAGGGAAGCTCCTATAATTCACCCCTCCACTTT
CSALQGSSYNSPLHF
>TRBJ2-7|TRBV5-1|-|TRBD2
TGCGCCAGCAGCATCGGACAGACGGTAGCGGGGATCTACGAGCAGTACTTC
CASSIGQTVAGIYEQYF
>TRBJ1-1|TRBV28|-|TRBD1
TGTGCCAGCAGTTTATTTCAGGGGGGAGCTCTCTTT
CASSLFQGGALF
>TRBJ1-1|TRBV7-9|-|-
TGTGCCAGCAGCTTTATGGGGGACGAAGCTTTCTTT
CASSFMGDEAFF
>TRBJ1-1|TRBV2|few|-
TGTGCCAGCAGTGGCCGGACCATGAACACTGAAGCTTTCTTT
CASSGRTMNTEAFF
>TRBJ1-4|TRBV5-1|-|TRBD1
TGCGCCAGCAGCTTGAGGGGACAGATTAATGAAAAACTGTTTTTT
CASSLRGQINEKLFF
>TRBJ2-7|TRBV6-1|-|TRBD2
TGTGCCAGCAGTGTCGGACTAGAGGGACCCTACGAGCAGTACTTC
CASSVGLEGPYEQYF
>TRBJ2-7|TRBV12-3/TRBV12-4|many|-
TGTGCCAGCAGGCCGGGACAAGGGCCCTGGGAGCAGTACTTC
CASRPGQGPWEQYF
>TRBJ2-3|TRBV20-1|-|-
TGCAGTGTCGAGGGTGTTGCAGATACGCAGTATTTT
CSVEGVADTQYF